The TCR beta chain described here comes from a study of graft-versus-host responses after intestinal transplantation. General study points: In patients with graft-donor T cell macrochimerism, allograft graft-versus-host to host-versus-graft clonal ratios were high.

Profiling relied on immunoSEQ multiplex PCR, and the TCRdb table lists in-frame clones only, not all of them. This sample has tens of thousands of clones; around 92% occur once, and the top ten carry 43%. The CDR3 extends over 14 amino acids. Trimming took 5 bases from V and 2 from J, leaving 10 bases between them. The V gene's germline CDR1 is MDHEN and CDR2 SYDVKM. Note on this clone: Its antigen is not known.

V usage is TRBV28 and J usage is TRBJ2-1, with D possibly TRBD2 on 5 matching bases. The source material was PBMCs, sampled about 250 days after intestinal transplant. The receptor comes from a human patient who received an intestinal transplant, so some T cells may come from the graft donor. This CDR3 is CASSPGGPYNEQFF. The CDR3 DNA reads TGTGCCAGCAGTCCCGGAGGTCCCTACAATGAGCAGTTCTTC.